The 21 T cell receptor beta chains presented below share a single source sample, sequenced in a study of blood T cell repertoires in COVID-19. TCRdb keeps only in-frame clones here, not all; method: immunoSEQ multiplex PCR. The data contain over 200,000 clones, 87% of them singletons. Sequencing input: PBMCs or T cells enriched from blood (not recorded which). The origin of the receptors is a man aged 25-45 years who had recovered from COVID-19.

Points on this clone: Other DNA sequences of this sample code for an identical CDR3. J is TRBJ2-7 and V is TRBV7-2, with a possible D match to TRBD2 (5 bases). V lost 1 base to trimming and J lost 4 bases, with 8 bases between them. Germline V lookup: CDR1 SGHTA, CDR2 FQGNSA. This CDR3 has 13 amino acids. The CDR3 protein is CASSLVRGYEQYF. CDR3 DNA: TGTGCCAGCAGCTTAGTCCGGGGATACGAGCAGTACTTC.

Of note for this clone: At the DNA level, this CDR3 is encoded by other sequences in the same sample as well. V is TRBV27 and J is TRBJ1-2, with D unclear. This CDR3 has 14 residues. V was pared by 0 bases and J by 7 bases, with 12 bases between. CDR1 is MNHEY and CDR2 is SMNVEV in the germline V gene (reference sequence). CDR3 DNA sequence: TGTGCCAGCAGTTTATCATCGGGAGAGGGTGGCTACACCTTC. Translating gives CASSLSSGEGGYTF.

The chain links TRBV3-1 (or the pseudogene TRBV3-2) to TRBJ1-1; the match to TRBD1 covers 7 bases. Trimming cost V 2 bases and J 4 bases; bases outside gene matches: 10. The germline gives CDR1 LGHDT, CDR2 YNNKEL (reference sequence). The CDR3 sequence is 16 residues long. In nucleotides, the CDR3 is TGTGCCAGCAGCCAACCGACTCGACAGGGAGGCACTGAAGCTTTCTTT. This codes for CASSQPTRQGGTEAFF.

The rearrangement uses TRBV11-2 and TRBJ1-2; tentatively, D is TRBD1 (6 bases). The ends were cut back, 1 base at V and 1 base at J, with 19 bases in the middle. Germline CDR1 reads SGHAT; CDR2 reads FQNNGV. This CDR3 contains 18 residues. In DNA form, the CDR3 reads TGTGCCAGCAGCTTAGGGGTTACTGACAGGCGAAATAACTATGGCTACACCTTC. This codes for CASSLGVTDRRNNYGYTF.

The chain joins TRBV28 to TRBJ2-7; D gene uncertain. CDR3 length equals 19 residues. Trimming stripped 5 bases from V and 4 bases from J, with 30 bases between. Germline V gene lookup returns CDR1 MDHEN and CDR2 SYDVKM. The CDR3, as DNA: TGTGCCAGCAGTCCTTCCCGCCTTTCCGCGTCCAGGTTGCGATACGAGCAGTACTTC. Encoded protein: CASSPSRLSASRLRYEQYF.

V gene TRBV5-4 combines with J gene TRBJ1-1; D remains ambiguous. Germline V gene lookup returns CDR1 SGHNT and CDR2 YYREEE (reference sequence). The CDR3 extends over 14 amino acids. Trimming took 4 bases from V and 0 from J, leaving 10 bases between them. The CDR3 DNA sequence: TGTGCCAGCAGCAATGGAGGCGTGAACACTGAAGCTTTCTTT. Protein sequence: CASSNGGVNTEAFF.

The chain combines TRBV7-2 with TRBJ1-1; 10 bases are a match to TRBD1. Germline V gene lookup returns CDR1 SGHTA and CDR2 FQGNSA. The CDR3 extends over 13 amino acids. The ends lost 10 bases at V and 7 bases at J; junction bases unmatched: 9. The CDR3 bases are TGTGCCACCAAGACAGGGGGCAGTGGTGAAGCTTTCTTT. Amino acid sequence: CATKTGGSGEAFF.

The chain combines TRBV11-3 with TRBJ2-1; 7 positions match TRBD2. The CDR3 spans 14 residues. J gave up 10 bases and V 0 bases, and 6 bases lay outside the gene matches. Germline CDR1 and CDR2: SGHNT and YENEEA. The CDR3 nucleotides read TGTGCCAGCAGCTTAGATCGCGGGGGAAGGGAGCAGTTCTTC. Protein: CASSLDRGGREQFF.

The rearrangement links TRBV7-3 to TRBJ1-1; D unresolved. Looked up from germline, CDR1 is SGHTA and CDR2 is FQGTGA. The CDR3 has 13 amino acids. Trimming took off 4 bases at V and 3 bases at J, with 9 bases between the two ends. CDR3 nucleotide sequence: TGTGCCAGCAGCTCCAGTCGGGACACTGAAGCTTTCTTT. It specifies CASSSSRDTEAFF.

The table lists this clone with a few counts. V and J are TRBV15 and TRBJ2-5; TRBD2 matches at 9 bases. The CDR3 runs 15 residues. Germline V gives CDR1 LNHNV, CDR2 YYDKDF (reference sequence). With V trimmed by 3 bases and J by 7 bases, 9 bases remained unmatched. DNA for the CDR3: TGTGCCACCAGCAGTTTAGCGGGGGCCTCCCGGACCCAGTACTTC. This gives the protein CATSSLAGASRTQYF.

The rearrangement uses TRBV14 and TRBJ2-7, with a possible D match to TRBD1 (6 bases). Germline assignment: CDR1 SGHDN and CDR2 FVKESK. V was trimmed by 3 bases and J by 3 bases, leaving 12 bases between them. The CDR3 is 14 amino acids. The CDR3 loop reads CASSHDGQHYEQYF. CDR3 bases: TGTGCCAGCAGCCACGACGGACAGCACTACGAGCAGTACTTC.

The chain uses TRBV27 and TRBJ1-6; TRBD1 matches at 7 bases. This CDR3 comprises 13 residues. The trim removed 10 bases at V and 11 bases at J, leaving 11 bases unmatched. In germline, CDR1 is MNHEY, CDR2 SMNVEV (reference sequence). In DNA form, the CDR3 reads TGTGCCACTCAACAGGGGTTCTGGACACCCCTCCACTTT. Amino acid sequence: CATQQGFWTPLHF.

Only a few counts were recorded for this clone. The V and J genes are TRBV11-2 and TRBJ2-2; D is perhaps TRBD2 (5 bases). The CDR3 sequence is 18 residues long. Per the germline V gene, CDR1 is SGHAT and CDR2 is FQNNGV. V dropped 5 bases and J dropped 3 bases, with 22 bases sitting between them. DNA of the CDR3: TGTGCCAGCAGCCCGAAAGGCGGGCTCGGGCGACACACCGGGGAGCTGTTTTTT. Translating it yields CASSPKGGLGRHTGELFF. Full variable domain (missing parts from reference TRBV11-2 and TRBJ2-2): EAGVAQSPRYKIIEKRQSVAFWCNPISGHATLYWYQQILGQGPKLLIQFQNNGVVDDSQLPKDRFSAERLKGVDSTLKIQPAKLEDSAVYLCASSPKGGLGRHTGELFFGEGSRLTVL.

In this sample, this clone turned up once. The rearrangement joins TRBV7-9 to TRBJ1-2, with D maybe TRBD1 (5 bases). Germline CDR1 is SEHNR and CDR2 is FQNEAQ (reference sequence). The CDR3 runs to 14 residues. V was trimmed by 4 bases and J by 6 bases, leaving 15 bases between them. CDR3 sequence reads: CASSSPGTRDGYTF. CDR3 bases: TGTGCCAGCAGCTCCCCCGGGACTCGGGATGGCTACACCTTC.

The CDR3 sequence: CASSLATWTGSGTGELFF. In nucleotides, the CDR3 is TGTGCCAGCAGCTTAGCCACCTGGACAGGGAGTGGGACCGGGGAGCTGTTTTTT. The chain recombines TRBV11-1 with TRBJ2-2, with 8 bases that match TRBD1. The CDR3 is made up of 18 amino acids. Germline CDR1 SGHAT, CDR2 FQDESV (reference sequence). Trimming at V came to 0 bases and at J to 5 bases, leaving 11 bases not matched to a gene.

The chain recombines TRBV11-2 with TRBJ2-6; weak D call: TRBD1 (6 bases). The V and J ends lost 6 bases and 2 bases respectively, with 11 bases between them. The CDR3 sequence is 15 residues long. The V gene's germline CDR1 is SGHAT and CDR2 FQNNGV. The CDR3, as DNA: TGTGCCAGCAGGGGATACAGGGCTGGGGCCAACGTCCTGACTTTC. Residues: CASRGYRAGANVLTF.

The J gene is TRBJ1-1, the V gene TRBV7-2; possible D gene TRBD1, 5 bases. Per germline, CDR1 SGHTA and CDR2 FQGNSA. The V end lost 8 bases, the J end lost 0 bases, and 10 bases lay between the germline ends. The length of the CDR3 is 13 residues. The CDR3: CASRTSMNTEAFF. DNA of the CDR3: TGTGCCAGCCGGACAAGTATGAACACTGAAGCTTTCTTT.

The CDR3 coding sequence is TGTGCCAGCAGCCAGTCGACAGGCGTGAACTACGAGCAGTACTTC. Translation gives CASSQSTGVNYEQYF. This rearrangement joins TRBV3-1 (or the pseudogene TRBV3-2) to TRBJ2-7, with TRBD1 as a possible D gene (6 bases). From germline, CDR1 is LGHDT and CDR2 YNNKEL (reference sequence). There are 15 residues in the CDR3. Trimming removed 3 bases at V and 3 bases at J, with 15 bases between.

The chain has TRBV4-2 and TRBJ1-1; D uncertain. Germline values: CDR1 LGHNA, CDR2 YNFKEQ. Trimming took off 1 base at V and 2 bases at J, with 11 bases between the two ends. The CDR3 is 15 residues long. The CDR3 spells CASSQGLSENTEAFF. The CDR3 DNA reads as TGTGCCAGCAGCCAAGGTCTTTCAGAAAACACTGAAGCTTTCTTT.

This rearrangement joins TRBV27 to TRBJ2-7; 9 bases are a match to TRBD1. The CDR3 sequence is 14 residues long. Germline V CDR1 and CDR2: MNHEY, SMNVEV (reference sequence). The V segment lost 3 bases and the J segment 2 bases; nucleotides outside the gene matches: 2. The CDR3: CASSLGTGPYEQYF. The CDR3, as DNA: TGTGCCAGCAGTTTGGGGACAGGGCCCTACGAGCAGTACTTC.

The rearrangement joins TRBV18 to TRBJ2-7; the match to TRBD1 covers 7 bases. J gave up 5 bases and V 4 bases, and 8 bases lay outside the gene matches. The CDR3 is 14 amino acids. Germline V lookup: CDR1 KGHSH, CDR2 LQKENI. The CDR3 DNA reads TGTGCCAGCTCACTAAAGACAGGGTCCCACGAGCAGTACTTC. It codes for CASSLKTGSHEQYF. Variable domain in full (rest from reference TRBV18 and TRBJ2-7): NAGVMQNPRHLVRRRGQEARLRCSPMKGHSHVYWYRQLPEEGLKFMVYLQKENIIDESGMPKERFSAEFPKEGPSILRIQQVVRGDSAAYFCASSLKTGSHEQYFGPGTRLTVT.